Sequencing of this T cell receptor beta chain was carried out in a study of cytomegalovirus exposure and HLA in healthy donors. In the case of this clone: The antigen is unknown.

Study results and limitations: Three chains linked to CMV were shown in vitro to be specific for CMV antigens. It was shown in a later analysis that HLA-associated TCR beta chains were more clonally expanded than other, equally common chains. Presence/absence analyses assumed roughly uniform sequencing depth across donors, which may not hold. A later analysis linked 15,000 to 20,000 TCR beta sequences to HLA alleles at 0.05 false discovery rate.

The germline gives CDR1 MNHNY, CDR2 SVGAGI (reference sequence). The junction had 4 bases not matched to a gene; V was cut back by 0 bases and J by 3 bases. CDR3 length: 15 residues. PCR primers comprised 60 Vbeta and 13 Jbeta primers. Assay used: immunoSEQ multiplex PCR; TCRdb lists only in-frame clones, some missing. Of some 150,000 clones listed, 70% to 85% are singletons. V usage is TRBV6-6 and J usage is TRBJ2-7; TRBD1 agrees at 8 bases. Sequences were obtained from PBMCs. The TCR originated in a woman aged 50 to 60 in good health and CMV-seropositive. The CDR3 loop is CASSYSRDRRYEQYF. CDR3 coding DNA: TGTGCCAGCAGTTACTCGAGGGACAGGCGCTACGAGCAGTACTTC.